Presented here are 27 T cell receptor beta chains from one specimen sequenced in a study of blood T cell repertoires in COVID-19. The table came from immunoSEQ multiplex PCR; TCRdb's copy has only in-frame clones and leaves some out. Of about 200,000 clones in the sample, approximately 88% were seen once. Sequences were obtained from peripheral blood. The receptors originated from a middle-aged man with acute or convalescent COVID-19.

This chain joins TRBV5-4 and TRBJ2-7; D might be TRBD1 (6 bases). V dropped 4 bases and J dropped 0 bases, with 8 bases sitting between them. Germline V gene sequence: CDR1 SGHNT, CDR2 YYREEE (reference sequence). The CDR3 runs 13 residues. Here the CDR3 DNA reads TGTGCCAGCAGCCGGACAGCCTCCTACGAGCAGTACTTC. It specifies CASSRTASYEQYF.

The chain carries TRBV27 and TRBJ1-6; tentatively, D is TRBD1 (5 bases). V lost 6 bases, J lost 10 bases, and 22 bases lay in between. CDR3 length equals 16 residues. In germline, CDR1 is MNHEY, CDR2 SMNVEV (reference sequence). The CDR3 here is CASSSRQGGWGSPLHF. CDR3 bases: TGTGCCAGCAGCTCCCGACAAGGAGGGTGGGGGTCACCCCTCCACTTT.

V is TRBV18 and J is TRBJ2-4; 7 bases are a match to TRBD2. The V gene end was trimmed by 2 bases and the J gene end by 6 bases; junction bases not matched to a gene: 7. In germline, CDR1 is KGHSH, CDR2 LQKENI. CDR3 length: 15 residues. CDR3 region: CASSPRLAEGNIQYF. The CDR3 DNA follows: TGTGCCAGCTCACCAAGGCTAGCGGAAGGAAACATTCAGTACTTC.

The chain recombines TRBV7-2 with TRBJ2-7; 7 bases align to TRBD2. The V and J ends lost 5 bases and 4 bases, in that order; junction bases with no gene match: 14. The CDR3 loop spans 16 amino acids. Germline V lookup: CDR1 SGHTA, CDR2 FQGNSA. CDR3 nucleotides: TGTGCCAGCAGCCCTCAAGCGGGATCGGCTTCGTACGAGCAGTACTTC. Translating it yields CASSPQAGSASYEQYF.

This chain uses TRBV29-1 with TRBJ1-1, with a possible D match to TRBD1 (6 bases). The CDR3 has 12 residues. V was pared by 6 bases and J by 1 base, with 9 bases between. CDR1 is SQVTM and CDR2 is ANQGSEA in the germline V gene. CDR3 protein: CSVSTGNTEAFF. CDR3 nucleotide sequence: TGCAGCGTCTCGACAGGGAACACTGAAGCTTTCTTT.

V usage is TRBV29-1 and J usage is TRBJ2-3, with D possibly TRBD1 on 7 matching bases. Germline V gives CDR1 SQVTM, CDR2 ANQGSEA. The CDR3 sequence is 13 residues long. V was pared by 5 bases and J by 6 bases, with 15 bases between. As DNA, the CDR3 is TGCAGCGTTACCTCGACAGGGACTGATACGCAGTATTTT. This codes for CSVTSTGTDTQYF.

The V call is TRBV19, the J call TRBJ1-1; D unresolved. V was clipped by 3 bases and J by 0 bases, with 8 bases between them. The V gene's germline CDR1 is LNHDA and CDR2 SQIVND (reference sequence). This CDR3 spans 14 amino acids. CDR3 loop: CASSIRSMNTEAFF. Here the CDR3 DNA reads TGTGCCAGTAGTATTAGATCGATGAACACTGAAGCTTTCTTT.

The CDR3 nucleotides read TGTGCCAGCAGCGAAATGGGGTTAGCGGTCGAGCAGTACTTC. Translation gives CASSEMGLAVEQYF. The chain links TRBV7-9 to TRBJ2-7, with TRBD2 as a possible D gene (6 bases). CDR3 length: 14 residues. CDR1 is SEHNR, CDR2 FQNEAQ, per germline (reference sequence). The V end lost 5 bases, the J end lost 6 bases, and 17 bases lay between the germline ends.

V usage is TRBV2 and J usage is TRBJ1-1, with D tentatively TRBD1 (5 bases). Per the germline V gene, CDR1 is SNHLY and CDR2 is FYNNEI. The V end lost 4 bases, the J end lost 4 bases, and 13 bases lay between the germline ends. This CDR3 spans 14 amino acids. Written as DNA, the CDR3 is TGTGCCAGCAGTGGGAGCAGGGAGGGCACTGAAGCTTTCTTT. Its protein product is CASSGSREGTEAFF. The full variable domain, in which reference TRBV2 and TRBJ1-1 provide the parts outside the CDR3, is EPEVTQTPSHQVTQMGQEVILRCVPISNHLYFYWYRQILGQKVEFLVSFYNNEISEKSEIFDDQFSVERPDGSNFTLKIRSTKLEDSAMYFCASSGSREGTEAFFGQGTRLTVV.

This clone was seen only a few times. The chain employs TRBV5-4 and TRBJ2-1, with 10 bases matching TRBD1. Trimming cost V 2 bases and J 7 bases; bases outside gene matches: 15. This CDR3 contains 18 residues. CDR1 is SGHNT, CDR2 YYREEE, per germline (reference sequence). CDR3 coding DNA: TGTGCCAGCAGCTTCGGCCGCCGGGGACAGGGGTTTAATAATGAGCAGTTCTTC. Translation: CASSFGRRGQGFNNEQFF.

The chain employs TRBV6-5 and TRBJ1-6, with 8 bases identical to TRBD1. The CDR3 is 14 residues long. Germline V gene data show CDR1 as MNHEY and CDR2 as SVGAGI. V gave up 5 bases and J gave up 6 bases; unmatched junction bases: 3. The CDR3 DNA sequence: TGTGCCAGCAGTATGGGACAGGTTAATTCACCCCTCCACTTT. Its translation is CASSMGQVNSPLHF.

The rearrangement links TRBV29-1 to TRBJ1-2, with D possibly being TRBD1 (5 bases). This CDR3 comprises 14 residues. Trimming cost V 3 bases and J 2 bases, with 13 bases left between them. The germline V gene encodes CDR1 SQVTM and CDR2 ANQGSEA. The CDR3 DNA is TGCAGCGTTGAGTCGGCCAGGGCAAACTATGGCTACACCTTC. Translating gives CSVESARANYGYTF. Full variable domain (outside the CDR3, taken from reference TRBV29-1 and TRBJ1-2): SAVISQKPSRDICQRGTSLTIQCQVDSQVTMMFWYRQQPGQSLTLIATANQGSEATYESGFVIDKFPISRPNLTFSTLTVSNMSPEDSSIYLCSVESARANYGYTFGSGTRLTVV.

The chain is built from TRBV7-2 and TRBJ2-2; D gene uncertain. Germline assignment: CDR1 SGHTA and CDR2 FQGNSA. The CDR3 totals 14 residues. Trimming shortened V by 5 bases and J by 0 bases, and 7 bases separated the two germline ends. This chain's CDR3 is CASSPLANTGELFF. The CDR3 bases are TGTGCCAGCAGCCCCCTAGCGAACACCGGGGAGCTGTTTTTT.

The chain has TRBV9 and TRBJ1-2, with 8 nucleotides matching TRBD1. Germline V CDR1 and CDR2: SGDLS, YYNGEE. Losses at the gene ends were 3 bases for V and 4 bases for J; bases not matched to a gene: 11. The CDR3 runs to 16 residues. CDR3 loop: CASSGYGDRRGYGYTF. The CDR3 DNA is TGTGCCAGCAGCGGCTATGGGGACAGGAGGGGCTATGGCTACACCTTC.

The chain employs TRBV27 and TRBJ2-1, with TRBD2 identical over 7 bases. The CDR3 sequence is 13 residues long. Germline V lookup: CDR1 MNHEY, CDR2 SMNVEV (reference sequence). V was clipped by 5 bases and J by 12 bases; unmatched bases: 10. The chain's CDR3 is CASSPPGRGWQFF. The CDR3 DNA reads TGTGCCAGCAGTCCCCCGGGGAGGGGATGGCAGTTCTTC.

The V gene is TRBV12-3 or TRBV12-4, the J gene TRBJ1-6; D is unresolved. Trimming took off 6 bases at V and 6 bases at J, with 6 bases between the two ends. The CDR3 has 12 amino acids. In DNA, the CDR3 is TGTGCCAGCAGCCCTATTAATTCACCCCTCCACTTT. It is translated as CASSPINSPLHF.

CDR3 nucleotides: TGTGCCAGCAGTTTCTGGGGGCCGCAGCCCCAGCATTTT. This gives the protein CASSFWGPQPQHF. The chain uses TRBV12-3 or TRBV12-4 and TRBJ1-5; a weak D match, TRBD1 (6 bases). Trimming took off 3 bases at V and 7 bases at J, with 10 bases between the two ends. The CDR3 has 13 residues.

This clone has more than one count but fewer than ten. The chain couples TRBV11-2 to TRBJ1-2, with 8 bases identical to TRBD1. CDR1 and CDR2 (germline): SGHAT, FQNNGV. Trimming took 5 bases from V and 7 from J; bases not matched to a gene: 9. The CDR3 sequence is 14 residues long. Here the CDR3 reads CASSPIQGVAGYTF. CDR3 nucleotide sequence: TGTGCCAGCAGCCCGATACAGGGGGTGGCTGGCTACACCTTC. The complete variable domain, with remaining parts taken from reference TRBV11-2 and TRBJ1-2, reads EAGVAQSPRYKIIEKRQSVAFWCNPISGHATLYWYQQILGQGPKLLIQFQNNGVVDDSQLPKDRFSAERLKGVDSTLKIQPAKLEDSAVYLCASSPIQGVAGYTFGSGTRLTVV.

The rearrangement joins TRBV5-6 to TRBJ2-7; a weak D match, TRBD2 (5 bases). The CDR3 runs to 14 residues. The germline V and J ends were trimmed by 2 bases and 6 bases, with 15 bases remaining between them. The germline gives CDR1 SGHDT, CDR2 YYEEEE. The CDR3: CASSFGLTFSEQYF. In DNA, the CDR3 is TGTGCCAGCAGCTTTGGACTTACTTTCTCCGAGCAGTACTTC.

The CDR3 sequence is CASSIIPGQGNNEQFF. The CDR3 DNA is TGTGCCAGTAGTATAATTCCAGGACAGGGAAACAATGAGCAGTTCTTC. The rearrangement uses TRBV19 and TRBJ2-1; 8 bases line up with TRBD1. With V trimmed by 2 bases and J by 5 bases, 8 bases remained unmatched. CDR1 LNHDA and CDR2 SQIVND come from the germline V gene (reference sequence). CDR3 size: 16 residues.

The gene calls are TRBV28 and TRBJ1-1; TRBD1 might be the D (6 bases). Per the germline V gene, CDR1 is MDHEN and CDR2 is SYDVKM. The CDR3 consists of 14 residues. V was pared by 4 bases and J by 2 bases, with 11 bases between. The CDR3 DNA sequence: TGTGCCAGCAGTTACAACAGGGTAAACACTGAAGCTTTCTTT. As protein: CASSYNRVNTEAFF.

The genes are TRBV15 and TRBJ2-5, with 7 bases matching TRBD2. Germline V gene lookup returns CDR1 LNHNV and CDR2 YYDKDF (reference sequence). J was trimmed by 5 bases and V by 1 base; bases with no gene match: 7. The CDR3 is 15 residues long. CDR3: CATSRGGGRGETQYF. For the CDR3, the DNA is TGTGCCACCAGCAGAGGGGGCGGGAGAGGGGAGACCCAGTACTTC.

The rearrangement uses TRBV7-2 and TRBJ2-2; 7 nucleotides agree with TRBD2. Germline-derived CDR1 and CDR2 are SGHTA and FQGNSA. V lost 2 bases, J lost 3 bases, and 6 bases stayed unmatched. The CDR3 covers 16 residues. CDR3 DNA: TGTGCCAGCAGCTTACAGTCTAGCGGATACACCGGGGAGCTGTTTTTT. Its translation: CASSLQSSGYTGELFF.

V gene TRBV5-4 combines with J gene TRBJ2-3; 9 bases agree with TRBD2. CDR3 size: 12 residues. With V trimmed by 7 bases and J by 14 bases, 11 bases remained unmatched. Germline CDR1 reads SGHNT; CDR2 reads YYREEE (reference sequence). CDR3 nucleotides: TGTGCCAGCGTCGTAGCGGGAGTGCCGTGGTATTTT. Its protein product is CASVVAGVPWYF.

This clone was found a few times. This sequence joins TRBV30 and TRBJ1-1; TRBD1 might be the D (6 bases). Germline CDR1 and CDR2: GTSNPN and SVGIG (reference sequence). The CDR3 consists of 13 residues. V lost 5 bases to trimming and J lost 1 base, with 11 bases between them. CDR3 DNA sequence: TGTGCCTGGGGGCAGGGGACGAACACTGAAGCTTTCTTT. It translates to CAWGQGTNTEAFF. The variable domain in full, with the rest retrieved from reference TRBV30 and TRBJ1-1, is SQTIHQWPATLVQPVGSPLSLECTVEGTSNPNLYWYRQAAGRGLQLLFYSVGIGQISSEVPQNLSASRPQDRQFILSSKKLLLSDSGFYLCAWGQGTNTEAFFGQGTRLTVV.

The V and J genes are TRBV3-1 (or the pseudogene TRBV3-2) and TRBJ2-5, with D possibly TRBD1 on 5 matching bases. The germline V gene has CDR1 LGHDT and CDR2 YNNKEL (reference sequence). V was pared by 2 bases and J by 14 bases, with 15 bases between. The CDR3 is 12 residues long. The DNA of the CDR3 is TGTGCCAGCAGCCAAACTCAGGGTTCCTCTTACTTC. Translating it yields CASSQTQGSSYF.

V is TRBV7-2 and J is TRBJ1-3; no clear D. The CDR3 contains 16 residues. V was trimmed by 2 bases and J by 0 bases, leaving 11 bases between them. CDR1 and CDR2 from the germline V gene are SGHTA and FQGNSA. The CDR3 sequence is CASSLNHPSSGNTIYF. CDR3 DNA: TGTGCCAGCAGCTTAAATCATCCTAGCTCTGGAAACACCATATATTTT.